The clone carrying this T cell receptor (beta chain) came up a few times. Its specificity is unknown. This sample was taken from a study of CD8 T cells in ankylosing spondylitis. The study, taken as a whole, reports: About 8 highly homologous variants formed a TCR beta motif that appeared characteristic of ankylosing spondylitis blood.

In TCRdb, the 5' RACE reads were re-called with MiXCR into one record per CDR3 protein. Of around 890,000 distinct CDR3 sequences in the sample, over 9.5% were seen once. This TCR was recovered from a male donor with ankylosing spondylitis. The sequenced sample was blood, either unsorted or a sorted T cell fraction (not recorded which).

The CDR3 bases are TGCAGTGCTCTCCCGGGACAGGGAGTTGAACAGCCCCAGCATTTT. Protein sequence: CSALPGQGVEQPQHF. V usage is TRBV20-1 and J usage is TRBJ1-5; 9 bases map to TRBD1. Germline V gene sequence: CDR1 DFQATT, CDR2 SNEGSKA (reference sequence). This CDR3 spans 15 amino acids. V trimming: 5 bases; J trimming: 7 bases; junction bases outside the gene matches: 12.